The clone carrying this TCR beta chain was observed many times. The sample comes from a study of T cells after yellow fever vaccination. Findings of the study overall: It was a weaker secondary response, yet one that peaked faster, at day 5 versus 15.

5'RACE template switching produced TCR cDNA carrying a universal primer site and UMIs. MiXCR was run by TCRdb on the 5' RACE reads, yielding one entry per CDR3 protein. The sample gives around 46,000 distinct CDR3 sequences, under 8% of which show up once; 15% is in the top ten. Source: CD8+ T cells not binding an NS4B(214-222) dextramer, sorted from PBMCs, taken 45 days after the yellow fever booster vaccination. This TCR was sampled from a man in his thirties or forties who received the YFV17D yellow fever vaccine.

The CDR3 region has the DNA TGCGCCAGCAGCCAAGAGGGGGCCTACGAGCAGTACTTC. Protein product: CASSQEGAYEQYF. This chain joins TRBV4-1 and TRBJ2-7; possibly TRBD1 or TRBD2 for D (5 bases each). Between the trimmed V and J ends, which lost 0 bases and 2 bases, there was a span of 5 bases. This CDR3 is built from 13 residues. Germline values: CDR1 MGHRA, CDR2 YSYEKL.